This TCR beta chain was profiled in a study of blood T cells in healthy people across ages. Sample-barcoded 5' priming and a J-beta primer mix drove a second PCR of roughly 7 to 11 cycles. Each TCR beta cDNA got a 12-nucleotide random molecular identifier. In TCRdb, the 5' RACE reads were re-called with MiXCR into one record per CDR3 protein. The sample records more than 550,000 distinct CDR3 sequences, 20% to 25% being singletons. This CDR3 contains 13 residues. V gave up 4 bases and J gave up 3 bases, with 10 bases separating them. From germline, CDR1 is SQVTM and CDR2 ANQGSEA. This rearrangement joins TRBV29-1 to TRBJ1-3; D is ambiguous. Sequencing was carried out using blood. The clonotype was recovered from an older man in good health. The DNA for the CDR3 is TGCAGCGTTGCACTGGGAATTGGAAACACCATATATTTT. This sequence encodes CSVALGIGNTIYF.